The 21 T cell receptor beta chains in this list originate from one sample, sequenced in a study of early T cells in non-severe SARS-CoV-2 infection. Each CDR3 protein gets one entry after TCRdb re-called the 5' RACE reads with MiXCR. The repertoire holds over 35,000 distinct CDR3 sequences, with roughly a tenth as singletons. Material for sequencing was whole blood. These receptors originate from an adult who was a healthcare worker with PCR-confirmed SARS-CoV-2 infection or an uninfected control (not recorded which).

The chain recombines TRBV7-3 with TRBJ2-7, with 8 bases aligning to TRBD1. The CDR3 runs 14 residues. V shed 5 bases, J shed 5 bases, and the junction held 8 bases outside the gene matches. From germline, CDR1 is SGHTA and CDR2 FQGTGA. The CDR3 region has the DNA TGTGCCAGCAGCCGGACAGGGCGTCAAGACGAGCAGTACTTC. Encoded protein: CASSRTGRQDEQYF.

This clonotype was seen many times. This chain joins TRBV6-5 and TRBJ1-5; 12 nucleotides align to TRBD1. V shed 6 bases, J shed 6 bases, and the junction held 12 bases outside the gene matches. The germline V gene has CDR1 MNHEY and CDR2 SVGAGI. CDR3 length: 17 amino acids. CDR3 protein: CASSPGPGTGGGQPQHF. The CDR3 bases are TGTGCCAGCAGCCCCGGTCCCGGGACAGGGGGCGGTCAGCCCCAGCATTTT.

This clonotype has ten or more counts. The J gene is TRBJ1-2, the V gene TRBV6-2 or TRBV6-3, with D hard to call. The germline V gene has CDR1 MNHEY and CDR2 SVGEGT. V was cut by 6 bases and J by 4 bases, with 15 bases left in between. The CDR3 length is 14 residues. CDR3 nucleotide sequence: TGTGCCAGCAGCCTCCAAGGGTATCGCTATGGCTACACCTTC. Translated: CASSLQGYRYGYTF.

The chain links TRBV7-2 to TRBJ2-3, with 12 bases matching TRBD2. J was trimmed by 14 bases and V by 5 bases; bases with no gene match: 5. Germline values: CDR1 SGHTA, CDR2 FQGNSA. This CDR3 region has 12 residues. The CDR3 DNA follows: TGTGCCAGCAGCAAACTAGCGGGGGGCTGGTATTTT. As protein: CASSKLAGGWYF.

This clonotype was observed at least ten times. This chain joins TRBV29-1 and TRBJ2-4, with no clear D. Germline CDR1 and CDR2: SQVTM and ANQGSEA. V lost 4 bases to trimming and J lost 9 bases, with 19 bases between them. The CDR3 spans 14 residues. In DNA form, the CDR3 reads TGCAGCGTTGGTTCCCCCAGTACCAGAGCCATTCAGTACTTC. This gives the protein CSVGSPSTRAIQYF.

This clonotype was counted between two and nine times. The V call is TRBV27, the J call TRBJ1-2, with TRBD1 matching over 8 bases. V lost 4 bases, J lost 4 bases, and 5 bases stayed unmatched. The CDR3 has 14 residues. In germline, CDR1 is MNHEY, CDR2 SMNVEV (reference sequence). CDR3 sequence: CASSSTTGGYGYTF. The CDR3 nucleotides read TGTGCCAGCAGTTCAACTACAGGGGGCTATGGCTACACCTTC.

This clonotype was counted many times. The genes are TRBV7-9 and TRBJ1-1, with D perhaps matching TRBD1 (5 bases). V was pared by 5 bases and J by 5 bases, with 18 bases between. This CDR3 comprises 15 residues. Germline V gene lookup returns CDR1 SEHNR and CDR2 FQNEAQ (reference sequence). As DNA, the CDR3 is TGTGCCAGCAGCCTACCCGAGGCAGGGCGGACTGAAGCTTTCTTT. Translating it yields CASSLPEAGRTEAFF.

At least ten counts were recorded for this clonotype. The J gene is TRBJ2-3, the V gene TRBV20-1; D remains ambiguous. V lost 3 bases, J lost 0 bases, and 10 bases lay in between. Germline assignment: CDR1 DFQATT and CDR2 SNEGSKA (reference sequence). This CDR3 has 14 residues. The CDR3 DNA reads as TGCAGTGCTAGGGATGGGTCTAGCACAGATACGCAGTATTTT. Its protein is CSARDGSSTDTQYF.

This clonotype was counted at least ten times. The rearrangement links TRBV6-2 or TRBV6-3 to TRBJ2-6; D is undetermined. V was clipped by 7 bases and J by 0 bases, with 4 bases between them. Germline CDR1 is MNHEY and CDR2 is SVGEGT. The CDR3 length is 13 residues. CDR3 amino acids: CASKGSGANVLTF. The DNA for the CDR3 is TGTGCCAGCAAGGGCTCTGGGGCCAACGTCCTGACTTTC.

This clonotype has at least ten counts. The rearrangement joins TRBV10-3 to TRBJ2-7; D gene uncertain. The germline CDR1 and CDR2 sequences are ENHRY and SYGVKD. V lost 8 bases and J lost 2, with 7 bases in between. This CDR3 contains 11 residues. CDR3 DNA sequence: TGTGCCATCGGGCAGACCTACGAGCAGTACTTC. Protein sequence: CAIGQTYEQYF.

This clonotype was counted at least ten times. The chain employs TRBV18 and TRBJ1-6; perhaps TRBD1 as D (6 bases). V dropped 3 bases and J dropped 7 bases, with 7 bases sitting between them. CDR1 KGHSH and CDR2 LQKENI come from the germline V gene. There are 13 residues in the CDR3. CDR3 loop: CASSPDRNSPLHF. The DNA for the CDR3 is TGTGCCAGCTCACCCGACAGGAATTCACCCCTCCACTTT. The whole variable domain, filled in from reference TRBV18 and TRBJ1-6, reads NAGVMQNPRHLVRRRGQEARLRCSPMKGHSHVYWYRQLPEEGLKFMVYLQKENIIDESGMPKERFSAEFPKEGPSILRIQQVVRGDSAAYFCASSPDRNSPLHFGNGTRLTVT.

This clonotype appeared a few times. The chain couples TRBV27 to TRBJ2-5; D not certain. The V and J ends lost 4 bases and 0 bases respectively, with 6 bases between them. Germline V CDR1 and CDR2: MNHEY, SMNVEV (reference sequence). The CDR3 is 13 amino acids. The CDR3 bases are TGTGCCAGCAGTTCCTGGGACCAAGAGACCCAGTACTTC. Its translation: CASSSWDQETQYF.

This clonotype was seen only a few times. The chain combines TRBV7-2 with TRBJ1-5; D not resolved. Germline CDR1 reads SGHTA; CDR2 reads FQGNSA. The length of the CDR3 is 15 residues. V was pared by 7 bases and J by 0 bases, with 13 bases between. The CDR3 DNA follows: TGTGCCAGCACCAAGCACCAGAATAGCAATCAGCCCCAGCATTTT. Amino acid sequence: CASTKHQNSNQPQHF.

The J gene is TRBJ2-1, the V gene TRBV5-1, with unresolved D. With 5 bases removed from V and 0 bases from J, the gap between germline ends came to 3 bases. CDR3 length: 12 amino acids. Germline loops: CDR1 SGHRS, CDR2 YFSETQ. The CDR3 bases are TGCGCCAGCAGAGGCTCCTACAATGAGCAGTTCTTC. It codes for CASRGSYNEQFF.

This clonotype was counted many times. The chain is built from TRBV7-2 and TRBJ2-1, with 8 bases identical to TRBD1. Germline V lookup: CDR1 SGHTA, CDR2 FQGNSA. There are 15 residues in the CDR3. The trim removed 6 bases at V and 6 bases at J, leaving 10 bases unmatched. The CDR3 bases are TGTGCCAGCAGGGACGGACAGGGTCGGGGCAATGAGCAGTTCTTC. Its translation: CASRDGQGRGNEQFF.

The chain couples TRBV25-1 to TRBJ1-6, with D possibly matching TRBD1 (6 bases). Trimming removed 7 bases from V and 8 bases from J, with 15 bases in between. CDR1 is MGHDK, CDR2 SYGVNS, per germline. The CDR3 length is 14 residues. Here the CDR3 DNA reads TGTGCCAGCAAGGACAGTTGGGGCGATTCACCCCTCCACTTT. Translation: CASKDSWGDSPLHF.

At least ten counts were recorded for this clonotype. V is TRBV6-1 and J is TRBJ2-3; 14 nucleotides match TRBD2. CDR3 length: 16 residues. Germline assignment: CDR1 MNHNS and CDR2 SASEGT. Trimming at V came to 4 bases and at J to 3 bases, leaving 3 bases not matched to a gene. CDR3: CASSGLAGGQTDTQYF. The CDR3 coding sequence is TGTGCCAGCAGTGGACTAGCGGGGGGGCAAACAGATACGCAGTATTTT.

This clonotype showed up many times. The rearrangement uses TRBV5-1 and TRBJ2-1; 12 bases align to TRBD1. Germline CDR1 and CDR2: SGHRS and YFSETQ. The ends lost 0 bases at V and 15 bases at J; junction bases unmatched: 10. This CDR3 is built from 15 residues. This CDR3 is CASSLAEVGTGGPFF. In DNA form, the CDR3 reads TGCGCCAGCAGCTTGGCCGAAGTCGGGACAGGGGGCCCGTTCTTC.

This clonotype was recorded at least ten times. The CDR3 sequence: CASSRRAGGYEQYF. DNA of the CDR3: TGTGCCAGCAGCAGGAGGGCAGGAGGATACGAGCAGTACTTC. The chain employs TRBV6-2 or TRBV6-3 and TRBJ2-7, with D possibly TRBD2 on 6 matching bases. The CDR3 length is 14 residues. Trimming stripped 6 bases from V and 4 bases from J, with 16 bases between. Germline V gene lookup returns CDR1 MNHEY and CDR2 SVGEGT.

This clonotype was counted many times. This chain links TRBV25-1 with TRBJ1-5; D ambiguous. V was trimmed by 2 bases and J by 2 bases, leaving 1 base between them. Germline CDR1 is MGHDK and CDR2 is SYGVNS. The CDR3 has 12 amino acids. The CDR3: CASSEGNQPQHF. Here the CDR3 DNA reads TGTGCCAGCAGTGAAGGCAATCAGCCCCAGCATTTT.

The J gene is TRBJ1-2, the V gene TRBV18; no clear D gene. Trimming took off 2 bases at V and 6 bases at J, with 10 bases between the two ends. The CDR3 sequence is 13 residues long. Per the germline V gene, CDR1 is KGHSH and CDR2 is LQKENI. This CDR3 reads CASSPGVGDGYTF. The CDR3 bases are TGTGCCAGCTCACCAGGGGTCGGCGATGGCTACACCTTC.